Following are 17 T cell receptor beta chains from one sample sequenced in a study of somatic mutations in cytotoxic T cells in rheumatoid arthritis. Sequenced by immunoSEQ multiplex PCR; TCRdb stores in-frame clones only, minus some. The data hold 19,000 or so clones, with about four fifths observed a single time. Sequencing was carried out using CD8+ T cells sorted from blood. These receptors were taken from a man younger than 35 with rheumatoid arthritis.

This clone was counted a single time. The chain employs TRBV7-9 and TRBJ2-7; maybe TRBD2 (7 bases). The ends were cut back, 5 bases at V and 0 bases at J, with 17 bases in the middle. The CDR3 sequence is 16 residues long. Germline V gene lookup returns CDR1 SEHNR and CDR2 FQNEAQ (reference sequence). CDR3 sequence (DNA): TGTGCCAGCAGCCACAATGCGGGGGCTAGCTCCTACGAGCAGTACTTC. It yields the protein CASSHNAGASSYEQYF.

This clone was seen only once. This chain joins TRBV7-9 and TRBJ1-3; 10 nucleotides align to TRBD1. Trimming removed 5 bases from V and 0 bases from J; junction bases left unmatched: 10. From germline, CDR1 is SEHNR and CDR2 FQNEAQ (reference sequence). The CDR3 runs 18 residues. DNA of the CDR3: TGTGCCAGCAGCCAGACCCGGGACAGGGGTTACTCTGGAAACACCATATATTTT. Its protein is CASSQTRDRGYSGNTIYF.

This clone was counted only a few times. This rearrangement joins TRBV7-9 to TRBJ2-7, with 11 bases that match TRBD1. Trimming removed 5 bases from V and 2 bases from J; junction bases left unmatched: 5. CDR3 length: 15 amino acids. CDR1 is SEHNR, CDR2 FQNEAQ, per germline (reference sequence). CDR3 residues: CASSPPGQGAYEQYF. For the CDR3, the DNA is TGTGCCAGCAGCCCACCGGGACAGGGGGCCTACGAGCAGTACTTC.

The genes are TRBV6-5 and TRBJ1-2; D not certain. Trimming cost V 4 bases and J 1 base, with 7 bases left between them. This CDR3 comprises 13 residues. Germline values: CDR1 MNHEY, CDR2 SVGAGI. The CDR3: CASSLSINYGYTF. CDR3 coding DNA: TGTGCCAGCAGTTTGAGTATTAACTATGGCTACACCTTC.

V gene TRBV6-4 combines with J gene TRBJ2-2; D may be TRBD1 or TRBD2 (6 bases each). Germline CDR1 MRHNA, CDR2 SNTAGT. The CDR3 has 13 residues. Trimming removed 8 bases from V and 4 bases from J, with 11 bases in between. The CDR3 protein is CASSKGGTGELFF. As DNA, the CDR3 is TGTGCCAGCTCTAAGGGGGGCACCGGGGAGCTGTTTTTT.

The rearrangement uses TRBV4-3 and TRBJ2-5, with 10 bases lining up with TRBD2. Germline V gene lookup returns CDR1 LGHNA and CDR2 YSLEER. CDR3 length: 16 residues. The J segment lost 3 bases and the V segment lost 3 bases, leaving 7 bases of the junction unmatched. CDR3 coding DNA: TGCGCCAGCAGCCATCATTCCGGGACTAGCGAAGAGACCCAGTACTTC. It is translated as CASSHHSGTSEETQYF.

The chain carries TRBV30 and TRBJ2-7, with D perhaps matching TRBD1 (6 bases). This CDR3 is built from 12 residues. Looked up from germline, CDR1 is GTSNPN and CDR2 is SVGIG (reference sequence). Trimming shortened V by 6 bases and J by 5 bases, and 14 bases separated the two germline ends. Written as DNA, the CDR3 is TGTGCCTGTAACATACAGGGCAACGAGCAGTACTTC. It yields the protein CACNIQGNEQYF.

The chain recombines TRBV6-5 with TRBJ2-7; D is uncertain. Trimming removed 0 bases at V and 4 bases at J, with 4 bases between. Looked up from germline, CDR1 is MNHEY and CDR2 is SVGAGI. The CDR3 loop spans 12 amino acids. The CDR3 region has the DNA TGTGCCAGCAGTTACTCGACGTACGAGCAGTACTTC. Protein sequence: CASSYSTYEQYF.

The sample holds a few counts of this clone. J is TRBJ1-5 and V is TRBV19, with D possibly being TRBD1 (6 bases). The CDR3 is 16 amino acids. Trimming took 0 bases from V and 4 from J, leaving 13 bases between them. Germline lookup yields CDR1 LNHDA and CDR2 SQIVND (reference sequence). CDR3 sequence (DNA): TGTGCCAGTAGTATAGAACTCGGAGGGGGGAATCAGCCCCAGCATTTT. Translating gives CASSIELGGGNQPQHF.

With regard to this clone: The same CDR3 also results from other DNA sequences found in this sample. The chain uses TRBV29-1 and TRBJ1-1, with 8 bases matching TRBD1. The CDR3 extends over 13 amino acids. Germline V gene sequence: CDR1 SQVTM, CDR2 ANQGSEA. V lost 5 bases and J lost 5; bases outside the gene matches: 7. CDR3: CSVPGQVGTEAFF. The DNA of the CDR3 is TGCAGCGTTCCGGGACAGGTTGGGACTGAAGCTTTCTTT.

The V call is TRBV2, the J call TRBJ2-7; 8 bases are a match to TRBD1. V gave up 5 bases and J gave up 0 bases; unmatched junction bases: 9. Germline V gives CDR1 SNHLY, CDR2 FYNNEI. The CDR3 length is 16 residues. The CDR3 DNA sequence: TGTGCCAGCAGTAGAACCTGGACAGGGCTCTCCTACGAGCAGTACTTC. As protein: CASSRTWTGLSYEQYF.

This clone was recorded a few times. This chain joins TRBV9 and TRBJ1-6; possibly TRBD1 for D (5 bases). V lost 3 bases to trimming and J lost 2 bases, with 9 bases between them. The CDR3 has 15 amino acids. In germline, CDR1 is SGDLS, CDR2 YYNGEE. CDR3 DNA sequence: TGTGCCAGCAGCGGAGCAGGGACCTATAATTCACCCCTCCACTTT. This codes for CASSGAGTYNSPLHF.

This chain links TRBV6-5 with TRBJ2-1; the D gene is possibly TRBD2 (7 bases). Germline V gene data show CDR1 as MNHEY and CDR2 as SVGAGI. This CDR3 has 16 residues. Trimming left V 0 bases short and J 7 bases short, with 16 bases between. This chain's CDR3 is CASSYSGGRQWNEQFF. As DNA, the CDR3 is TGTGCCAGCAGTTACTCGGGGGGGCGCCAGTGGAATGAGCAGTTCTTC.

The chain employs TRBV11-3 and TRBJ2-5; D assignment may be TRBD1 or TRBD2 (5 bases each). Germline loops: CDR1 SGHNT, CDR2 YENEEA. The CDR3 length is 14 residues. Trimming removed 5 bases at V and 7 bases at J, with 17 bases between. The CDR3 loop is CASSPRGRLGTQYF. The CDR3 DNA reads as TGTGCCAGCAGCCCAAGGGGACGGCTTGGGACCCAGTACTTC.

This clone was found a few times. V usage is TRBV11-2 and J usage is TRBJ2-7, with 7 bases fitting TRBD1. CDR3 length equals 15 residues. Germline CDR1 is SGHAT and CDR2 is FQNNGV. Trimming at V came to 1 base and at J to 2 bases, leaving 5 bases not matched to a gene. CDR3 DNA sequence: TGTGCCAGCAGCTTAGGGCCTGGGACAGCCTACGAGCAGTACTTC. Translating it yields CASSLGPGTAYEQYF.

This clone showed up just once. The gene calls are TRBV5-1 and TRBJ2-1; TRBD1 might be the D (6 bases). The CDR3 has 15 amino acids. Germline V gene sequence: CDR1 SGHRS, CDR2 YFSETQ. Trimming took off 0 bases at V and 3 bases at J, with 10 bases between the two ends. The CDR3 loop is CASSLGDTDYNEQFF. Here the CDR3 DNA reads TGCGCCAGCAGCTTGGGGGACACCGACTACAATGAGCAGTTCTTC.

V gene TRBV27 combines with J gene TRBJ2-1; possibly TRBD1 for D (6 bases). The CDR3 is 13 amino acids. The germline V gene has CDR1 MNHEY and CDR2 SMNVEV (reference sequence). The germline V and J ends were trimmed by 5 bases and 6 bases, with 11 bases remaining between them. CDR3 nucleotide sequence: TGTGCCAGCAGTCCCGGGACAATCAATGAGCAGTTCTTC. Residues: CASSPGTINEQFF.